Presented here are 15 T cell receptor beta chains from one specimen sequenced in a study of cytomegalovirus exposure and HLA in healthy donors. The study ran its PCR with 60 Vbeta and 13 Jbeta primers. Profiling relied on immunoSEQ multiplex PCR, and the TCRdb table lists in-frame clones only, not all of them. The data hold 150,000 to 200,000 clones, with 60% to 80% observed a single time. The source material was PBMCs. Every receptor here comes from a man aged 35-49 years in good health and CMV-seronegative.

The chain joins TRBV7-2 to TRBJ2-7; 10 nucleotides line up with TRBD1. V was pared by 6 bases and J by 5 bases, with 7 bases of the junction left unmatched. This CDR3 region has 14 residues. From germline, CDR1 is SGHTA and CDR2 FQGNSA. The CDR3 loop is CASSLDRGFNEQYF. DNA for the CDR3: TGTGCCAGCAGTTTGGACAGGGGGTTTAACGAGCAGTACTTC.

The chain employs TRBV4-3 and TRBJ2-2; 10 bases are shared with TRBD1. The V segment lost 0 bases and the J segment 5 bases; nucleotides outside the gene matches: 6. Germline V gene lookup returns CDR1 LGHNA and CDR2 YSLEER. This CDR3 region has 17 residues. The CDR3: CASSQDLGQGITGELFF. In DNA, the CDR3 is TGCGCCAGCAGCCAAGATCTGGGACAGGGGATAACCGGGGAGCTGTTTTTT.

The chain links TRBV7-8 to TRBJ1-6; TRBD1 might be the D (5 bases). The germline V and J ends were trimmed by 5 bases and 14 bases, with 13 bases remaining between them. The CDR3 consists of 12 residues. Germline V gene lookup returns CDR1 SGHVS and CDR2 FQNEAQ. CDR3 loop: CASSADSSSLHF. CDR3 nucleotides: TGTGCCAGCAGCGCAGACAGTTCGTCCCTCCACTTT.

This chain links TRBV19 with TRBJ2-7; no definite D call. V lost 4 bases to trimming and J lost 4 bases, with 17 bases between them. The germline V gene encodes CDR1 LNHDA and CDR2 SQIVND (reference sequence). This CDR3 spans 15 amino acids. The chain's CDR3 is CASSRGVDPSYEQYF. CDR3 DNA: TGTGCCAGTAGTAGAGGCGTAGACCCAAGTTACGAGCAGTACTTC.

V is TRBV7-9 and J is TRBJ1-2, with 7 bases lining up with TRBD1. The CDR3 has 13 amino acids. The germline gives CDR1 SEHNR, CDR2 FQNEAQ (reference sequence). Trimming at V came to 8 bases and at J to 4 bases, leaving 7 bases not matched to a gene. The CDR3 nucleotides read TGTGCCAGCGCCTACGCAGGGGGCTATGGCTACACCTTC. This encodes CASAYAGGYGYTF.

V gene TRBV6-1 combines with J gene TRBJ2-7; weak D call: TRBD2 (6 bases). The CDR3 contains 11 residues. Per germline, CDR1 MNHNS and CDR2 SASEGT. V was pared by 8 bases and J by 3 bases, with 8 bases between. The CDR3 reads CASREFYEQYF. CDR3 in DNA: TGTGCCAGCCGGGAGTTCTACGAGCAGTACTTC.

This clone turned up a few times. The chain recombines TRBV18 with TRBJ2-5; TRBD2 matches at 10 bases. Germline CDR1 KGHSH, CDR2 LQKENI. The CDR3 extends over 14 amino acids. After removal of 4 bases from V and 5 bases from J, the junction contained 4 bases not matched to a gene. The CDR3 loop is CASSLAGGTETQYF. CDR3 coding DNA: TGTGCCAGCTCACTAGCGGGAGGTACGGAGACCCAGTACTTC.

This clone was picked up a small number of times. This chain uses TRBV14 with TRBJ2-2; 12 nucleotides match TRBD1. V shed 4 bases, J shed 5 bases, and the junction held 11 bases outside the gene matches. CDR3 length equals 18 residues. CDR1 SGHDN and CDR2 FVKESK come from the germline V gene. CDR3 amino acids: CASSPPFGTGGWTGELFF. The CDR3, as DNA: TGTGCCAGCAGCCCCCCCTTCGGGACAGGGGGCTGGACCGGGGAGCTGTTTTTT.

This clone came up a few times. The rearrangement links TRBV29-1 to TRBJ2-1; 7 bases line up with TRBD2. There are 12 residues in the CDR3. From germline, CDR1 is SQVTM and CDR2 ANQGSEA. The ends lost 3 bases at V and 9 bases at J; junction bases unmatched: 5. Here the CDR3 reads CSVEGGPFEQFF. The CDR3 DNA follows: TGCAGCGTTGAGGGAGGGCCATTTGAGCAGTTCTTC.

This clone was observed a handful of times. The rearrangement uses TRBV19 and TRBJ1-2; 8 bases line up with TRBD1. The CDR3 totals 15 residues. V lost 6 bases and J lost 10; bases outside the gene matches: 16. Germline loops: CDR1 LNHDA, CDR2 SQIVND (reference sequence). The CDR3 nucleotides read TGTGCCAGTAGCTTCCAGGAAGGGACACAGGGGGACTACACCTTC. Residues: CASSFQEGTQGDYTF.

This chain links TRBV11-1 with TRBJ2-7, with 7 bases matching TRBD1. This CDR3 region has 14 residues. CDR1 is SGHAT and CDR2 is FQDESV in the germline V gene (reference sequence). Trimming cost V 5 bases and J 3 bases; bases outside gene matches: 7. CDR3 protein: CASSQRGQNYEQYF. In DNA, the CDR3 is TGTGCCAGCAGCCAACGGGGACAGAACTACGAGCAGTACTTC.

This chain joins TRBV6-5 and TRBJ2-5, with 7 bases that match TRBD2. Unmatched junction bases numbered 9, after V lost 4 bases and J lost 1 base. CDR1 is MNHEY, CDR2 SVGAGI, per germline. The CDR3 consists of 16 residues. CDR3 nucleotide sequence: TGTGCCAGCAGTTCGTTGTCCCTAGCGGCCCAAGAGACCCAGTACTTC. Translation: CASSSLSLAAQETQYF.

The CDR3 nucleotides read TGTGCCAGCAGCTTGACTAGCGGACAGTACAATGAGCAGTTCTTC. Protein sequence: CASSLTSGQYNEQFF. V gene TRBV5-4 combines with J gene TRBJ2-1, with 8 bases lining up with TRBD2. In germline, CDR1 is SGHNT, CDR2 YYREEE (reference sequence). The CDR3 consists of 15 residues. V was pared by 1 base and J by 4 bases, with 4 bases of the junction left unmatched.

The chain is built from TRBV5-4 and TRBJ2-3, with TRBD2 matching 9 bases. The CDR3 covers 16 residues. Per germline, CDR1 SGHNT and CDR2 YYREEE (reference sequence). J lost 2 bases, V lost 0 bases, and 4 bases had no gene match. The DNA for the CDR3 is TGTGCCAGCAGCTTGGGGCTAGCGGGAACCACAGATACGCAGTATTTT. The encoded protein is CASSLGLAGTTDTQYF.

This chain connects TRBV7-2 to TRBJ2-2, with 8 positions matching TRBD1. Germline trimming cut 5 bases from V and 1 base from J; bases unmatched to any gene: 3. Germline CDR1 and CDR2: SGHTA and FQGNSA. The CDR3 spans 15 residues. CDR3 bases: TGTGCCAGCAGCAGAGGACAGGGGAACACCGGGGAGCTGTTTTTT. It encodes CASSRGQGNTGELFF.